The 21 T cell receptor beta chains in this list originate from one sample, sequenced in a study of blood T cell repertoires in COVID-19. Profiled with immunoSEQ multiplex PCR; TCRdb holds only in-frame clones, not every one. The data show approximately 220,000 clones, 88% seen once. Sequenced sample: PBMCs or T cells enriched from blood (not recorded which). The receptors were sampled from a woman in her twenties or thirties who had recovered from COVID-19.

The chain carries TRBV5-5 and TRBJ1-1; the D is unclear. In germline, CDR1 is SGHKS, CDR2 YYEKEE (reference sequence). Trimming shortened V by 1 base and J by 2 bases, and 6 bases separated the two germline ends. The CDR3 is 13 amino acids. The CDR3 nucleotides are TGTGCCAGCAGCTTGTATTCCAACACTGAAGCTTTCTTT. Translation gives CASSLYSNTEAFF.

The chain joins TRBV11-2 to TRBJ2-1; 16 bases are shared with TRBD2. The CDR3 contains 16 residues. Trimming took 2 bases from V and 12 from J; bases not matched to a gene: 7. Germline CDR1 is SGHAT and CDR2 is FQNNGV. The CDR3 sequence is CASSLTGLAGGPGQFF. The CDR3 nucleotides are TGTGCCAGCAGCTTAACGGGACTAGCGGGGGGGCCAGGGCAGTTCTTC.

The chain has TRBV19 and TRBJ2-7; TRBD2 matches 7 bases. Losses at the gene ends were 4 bases for V and 0 bases for J; bases not matched to a gene: 9. CDR1 is LNHDA, CDR2 SQIVND, per germline (reference sequence). The CDR3 length is 16 residues. For the CDR3, the DNA is TGTGCCAGTAGTAATTGGGTGGGAGGGAGCTCCTACGAGCAGTACTTC. Translating it yields CASSNWVGGSSYEQYF.

The CDR3 sequence: CASGFRGEGHYEQYF. The CDR3 DNA reads as TGCGCCAGCGGTTTCAGGGGGGAAGGGCACTACGAGCAGTACTTC. The chain links TRBV5-1 to TRBJ2-7; the D gene is possibly TRBD1 (7 bases). Between the trimmed V and J ends, which lost 7 bases and 3 bases, there was a span of 20 bases. CDR1 SGHRS and CDR2 YFSETQ come from the germline V gene. CDR3 length: 15 residues.

The V gene is TRBV18, the J gene TRBJ2-5; a weak D match, TRBD2 (5 bases). With 0 bases removed from V and 5 bases from J, the gap between germline ends came to 13 bases. Germline CDR1 KGHSH, CDR2 LQKENI. This CDR3 contains 15 residues. In DNA, the CDR3 is TGTGCCAGCTCACCACCCGTCCTTTCGGGGGAGACCCAGTACTTC. Translating gives CASSPPVLSGETQYF.

This clone was picked up many times. V and J are TRBV12-3 or TRBV12-4 and TRBJ1-1, with unresolved D. Trimming cost V 5 bases and J 13 bases, with 20 bases left between them. This CDR3 comprises 13 residues. The CDR3 region is CASSKGATSSSFF. CDR3 bases: TGTGCCAGCAGTAAAGGAGCTACATCTAGTAGTTTCTTT.

In this sample, this clone turned up once. The chain recombines TRBV11-1 with TRBJ2-7, with 9 positions matching TRBD1. V lost 4 bases to trimming and J lost 1 base; unmatched junction nucleotides: 5. This CDR3 comprises 15 residues. Germline loops: CDR1 SGHAT, CDR2 FQDESV (reference sequence). The CDR3: CASSSGTGPSYEQYF. DNA for the CDR3: TGTGCCAGCAGCTCCGGGACAGGGCCTTCCTACGAGCAGTACTTC.

The V gene is TRBV5-4, the J gene TRBJ1-2; tentatively, D is TRBD1 (6 bases). Trimming took off 3 bases at V and 8 bases at J, with 14 bases between the two ends. Germline loops: CDR1 SGHNT, CDR2 YYREEE (reference sequence). This CDR3 is built from 13 residues. The CDR3 is CASSSRQVQGYTF. Here the CDR3 DNA reads TGTGCCAGCAGCTCTCGACAGGTTCAAGGCTACACCTTC.

The genes are TRBV18 and TRBJ1-5; 10 bases agree with TRBD1. J gave up 6 bases and V 3 bases, and 5 bases lay outside the gene matches. Germline V gene lookup returns CDR1 KGHSH and CDR2 LQKENI. The CDR3 loop spans 15 amino acids. The CDR3 DNA sequence: TGTGCCAGCTCACCGGCCGGGACAGGGGTTCAGCCCCAGCATTTT. Its protein product is CASSPAGTGVQPQHF. Combining the CDR3 with reference TRBV18 and TRBJ1-5 gives the whole variable domain NAGVMQNPRHLVRRRGQEARLRCSPMKGHSHVYWYRQLPEEGLKFMVYLQKENIIDESGMPKERFSAEFPKEGPSILRIQQVVRGDSAAYFCASSPAGTGVQPQHFGDGTRLSIL.

The chain is built from TRBV30 and TRBJ2-3; 12 bases line up with TRBD1. After removal of 8 bases from V and 7 bases from J, the junction contained 4 bases not matched to a gene. The CDR3 contains 12 residues. The germline CDR1 and CDR2 sequences are GTSNPN and SVGIG (reference sequence). The CDR3 DNA reads TGTGCCCGGGACAGGGGGCCGTATACGCAGTATTTT. It codes for CARDRGPYTQYF. Full variable domain (missing parts from reference TRBV30 and TRBJ2-3): SQTIHQWPATLVQPVGSPLSLECTVEGTSNPNLYWYRQAAGRGLQLLFYSVGIGQISSEVPQNLSASRPQDRQFILSSKKLLLSDSGFYLCARDRGPYTQYFGPGTRLTVL.

Comments on this clone: It may be a read error: a sequence one base away is much more abundant. V gene TRBV4-2 combines with J gene TRBJ1-1; no definite D call. CDR3 length equals 12 residues. V gave up 5 bases and J gave up 1 base, with 5 bases separating them. Looked up from germline, CDR1 is LGHNA and CDR2 is YNFKEQ. CDR3 sequence: CASSEGNTEAFF. CDR3 in DNA: TGTGCCAGCAGCGAGGGGAACACTGAAGCTTTCTTT.

The chain couples TRBV7-2 to TRBJ2-2; 8 nucleotides line up with TRBD1. CDR1 and CDR2 from the germline V gene are SGHTA and FQGNSA. CDR3 length: 17 residues. J was trimmed by 2 bases and V by 1 base; bases with no gene match: 6. The CDR3 reads CASSLVSDRVNTGELFF. The CDR3 nucleotides read TGTGCCAGCAGCTTAGTTTCGGACAGGGTAAACACCGGGGAGCTGTTTTTT. Variable domain in full (rest from reference TRBV7-2 and TRBJ2-2): GAGVSQSPSNKVTEKGKDVELRCDPISGHTALYWYRQSLGQGLEFLIYFQGNSAPDKSGLPSDRFSAERTGGSVSTLTIQRTQQEDSAVYLCASSLVSDRVNTGELFFGEGSRLTVL.

This clone appeared a single time. CDR3 sequence: CASALEVWTEAFF. The CDR3 DNA follows: TGTGCCAGCGCCCTTGAGGTTTGGACTGAAGCTTTCTTT. The chain uses TRBV6-5 and TRBJ1-1; D not resolved. Between the trimmed V and J ends, which lost 8 bases and 5 bases, there was a span of 15 bases. The CDR3 is 13 residues long. The germline CDR1 and CDR2 sequences are MNHEY and SVGAGI.

The genes are TRBV7-3 and TRBJ2-6; TRBD1 matches at 10 bases. The CDR3 contains 17 residues. Per the germline V gene, CDR1 is SGHTA and CDR2 is FQGTGA. After removal of 5 bases from V and 1 base from J, the junction contained 5 bases not matched to a gene. The CDR3 bases are TGTGCCAGCAGCGAAGGACAGGGGGTTTCTGGGGCCAACGTCCTGACTTTC. Its translation is CASSEGQGVSGANVLTF.

The rearrangement uses TRBV23-1 and TRBJ2-3, with TRBD2 as a possible D gene (7 bases). Being an ORF, TRBV23-1 has a function that is uncertain. The CDR3 covers 14 residues. V was clipped by 10 bases and J by 2 bases, with 16 bases between them. The CDR3 here is CATRPRGPTDTQYF. The CDR3, as DNA: TGCGCCACGAGGCCGCGGGGGCCCACAGATACGCAGTATTTT.

This chain links TRBV9 with TRBJ2-1; 9 positions agree with TRBD1. Germline-derived CDR1 and CDR2 are SGDLS and YYNGEE. The CDR3 sequence is 17 residues long. J was trimmed by 6 bases and V by 4 bases; bases with no gene match: 14. CDR3 region: CASSPRARDRELNEQFF. DNA of the CDR3: TGTGCCAGCAGCCCCCGTGCCAGGGACAGGGAGCTCAATGAGCAGTTCTTC. Looking up the rest from reference TRBV9 and TRBJ2-1 gives the full variable domain: DSGVTQTPKHLITATGQRVTLRCSPRSGDLSVYWYQQSLDQGLQFLIQYYNGEERAKGNILERFSAQQFPDLHSELNLSSLELGDSALYFCASSPRARDRELNEQFFGPGTRLTVL.

This rearrangement joins TRBV13 to TRBJ1-2; 9 nucleotides match TRBD1. The CDR3 extends over 13 amino acids. The germline gives CDR1 PRHDT, CDR2 FYEKMQ (reference sequence). Trimming at V came to 0 bases and at J to 7 bases, leaving 0 bases not matched to a gene. The CDR3 nucleotides are TGTGCCAGCAGCTTAGGGACAGGGGGTGGCTACACCTTC. The encoded protein is CASSLGTGGGYTF.

The chain employs TRBV9 and TRBJ1-6, with TRBD1 matching over 10 bases. Germline CDR1 reads SGDLS; CDR2 reads YYNGEE. The length of the CDR3 is 15 residues. V lost 4 bases, J lost 9 bases, and 7 bases stayed unmatched. This chain's CDR3 is CASSSRTGGGSPLHF. CDR3 DNA: TGTGCCAGCAGCTCACGGACAGGGGGTGGTTCACCCCTCCACTTT.

V usage is TRBV2 and J usage is TRBJ2-1, with D possibly matching TRBD2 (6 bases). V shed 3 bases and J shed 9 bases, with 18 bases lying between them. This CDR3 region has 15 residues. From germline, CDR1 is SNHLY and CDR2 FYNNEI. The CDR3 DNA sequence: TGTGCCAGCAGTGAGTCGACTAGTTACTTTGGTGAGCAGTTCTTC. Encoded protein: CASSESTSYFGEQFF.

The genes are TRBV6-1 and TRBJ1-1; D might be TRBD1 (5 bases). The germline gives CDR1 MNHNS, CDR2 SASEGT. The CDR3 runs to 14 residues. V lost 2 bases to trimming and J lost 6 bases, with 13 bases between them. For the CDR3, the DNA is TGTGCCAGCAGTGAACAACTTTTGACAGCTGAAGCTTTCTTT. Translating gives CASSEQLLTAEAFF.

The V call is TRBV20-1, the J call TRBJ1-1; 7 bases line up with TRBD1. CDR3 length equals 10 residues. Looked up from germline, CDR1 is DFQATT and CDR2 is SNEGSKA (reference sequence). V lost 5 bases, J lost 11 bases, and 5 bases stayed unmatched. CDR3 region: CSAEGAGAFF. The CDR3 DNA reads TGCAGTGCTGAGGGGGCGGGGGCTTTCTTT.